A selection of T cell receptor beta chains follows, all from one sample in a study of T cell responses to AZD1222 COVID-19 vaccine. Libraries were prepared by immunoSEQ multiplex PCR; TCRdb keeps only in-frame clonotypes and omits some of them. The repertoire holds over 95,000 clones, with approximately 87% as singletons. Sequences were derived from peripheral blood, sampled on day 0 of AZD1222 vaccination. These receptors were obtained from an adult in good health. The CDR3 runs from the conserved cysteine through the conserved F or W. The order of the fields is J gene, D gene, V gene, clone size, CDR3 protein, CDR3 DNA. D genes are given only for firm matches. Size values are once, few and many counts, or a class for expanded clones, and some rows have none.

TRBJ2-7,TRBD2,TRBV9,-,CASSVAPGLAGGEQYF,TGTGCCAGCAGCGTAGCTCCGGGACTAGCGGGTGGCGAGCAGTACTTC
TRBJ1-1,-,TRBV7-3,-,CASSLQADTEAFF,TGTGCCAGCAGCTTACAGGCGGACACTGAAGCTTTCTTT
TRBJ2-3,-,TRBV6-5,-,CASARVVGTDTQYF,TGTGCCAGCGCACGGGTGGTGGGCACAGATACGCAGTATTTT
TRBJ2-5,TRBD2,TRBV6-5,-,CASSYGLAGGQETQYF,TGTGCCAGCAGTTACGGCCTAGCGGGAGGGCAAGAGACCCAGTACTTC
TRBJ1-2,-,TRBV6-2/TRBV6-3,-,CASSYFERNGYTF,TGTGCCAGCAGTTACTTCGAGAGAAATGGCTACACCTTC
TRBJ2-7,-,TRBV7-2,-,CASSLVGESYEQYF,TGTGCCAGCAGCTTAGTGGGAGAGTCCTACGAGCAGTACTTC
TRBJ2-5,-,TRBV7-2,-,CASSYSPWETQYF,TGTGCCAGCAGCTACTCCCCATGGGAGACCCAGTACTTC
TRBJ1-6,-,TRBV6-1,-,CASSEVFPMGSSYNSPLHF,TGTGCCAGCAGTGAAGTCTTTCCGATGGGGAGCTCCTATAATTCACCCCTCCACTTT
TRBJ1-6,TRBD1,TRBV3-1/TRBV3-2,-,CASSQRQGVVNSPLHF,TGTGCCAGCAGCCAAAGACAGGGAGTAGTGAATTCACCCCTCCACTTT
TRBJ2-3,TRBD2,TRBV3-1/TRBV3-2,-,CASSQIAGGGTDTQYF,TGTGCCAGCAGCCAAATAGCGGGAGGTGGCACAGATACGCAGTATTTT
TRBJ2-1,TRBD1,TRBV28,-,CASSLLDRGSYNEQFF,TGTGCCAGCAGCCTCCTCGACAGGGGATCCTACAATGAGCAGTTCTTC
TRBJ2-3,-,TRBV5-1,-,CASSLGGDTDTQYF,TGCGCCAGCAGCTTGGGTGGAGACACAGATACGCAGTATTTT
TRBJ2-7,-,TRBV5-8,-,CASSVRLRGQYF,TGTGCCAGCAGCGTCAGGCTACGAGGGCAGTACTTC
TRBJ2-7,-,TRBV6-5,-,CASSYEARGGEQYF,TGTGCCAGCAGTTACGAGGCCAGGGGGGGTGAGCAGTACTTC
TRBJ2-1,TRBD1,TRBV28,-,CASKTGGSNHEQFF,TGTGCCAGCAAGACAGGGGGTTCCAATCATGAGCAGTTCTTC
TRBJ2-2,-,TRBV7-2,once,CASSPRKAAPIYTGELFF,TGTGCCAGCAGCCCTCGAAAGGCTGCCCCGATATACACCGGGGAGCTGTTTTTT
TRBJ2-5,-,TRBV7-2,-,CASSPRAGRETQYF,TGTGCCAGCAGCCCTCGGGCCGGGCGGGAGACCCAGTACTTC
TRBJ2-1,-,TRBV24-1,-,CATSDRTVYNEQFF,TGTGCCACCAGTGATAGGACGGTCTACAATGAGCAGTTCTTC
TRBJ2-1,-,TRBV7-9,-,CASRSYNEQFF,TGTGCCAGCAGATCCTACAATGAGCAGTTCTTC
TRBJ2-5,-,TRBV9,once,CASSGPSIETQYF,TGTGCCAGCAGCGGGCCCTCTATAGAGACCCAGTACTTC
TRBJ2-1,-,TRBV14,-,CASSPITGSYNEQFF,TGTGCCAGCAGCCCTATTACCGGCTCCTACAATGAGCAGTTCTTC
TRBJ1-2,TRBD1,TRBV6-7,-,CASRLPGQEGGYTF,TGTGCCAGCAGATTACCGGGACAGGAGGGTGGCTACACCTTC
TRBJ1-5,-,TRBV7-2,-,CASSLEGAGINQPQHF,TGTGCCAGCAGCTTAGAAGGCGCAGGGATCAATCAGCCCCAGCATTTT
TRBJ2-1,TRBD2,TRBV10-1,many,CASSECRWTSHYNEQFF,TGCGCCAGCAGTGAGTGTCGCTGGACTAGCCACTACAATGAGCAGTTCTTC
TRBJ1-2,-,TRBV7-2,once,CASSKPGRQDYGYTF,TGTGCCAGCAGCAAACCGGGACGGCAAGACTATGGCTACACCTTC
TRBJ2-1,-,TRBV28,-,CASTSIPRAGEQFF,TGTGCCAGCACCTCCATCCCCCGGGCGGGGGAGCAGTTCTTC
TRBJ2-3,-,TRBV7-9,few,CASSLFGATGTDTQYF,TGTGCCAGCAGCTTATTTGGGGCTACGGGCACAGATACGCAGTATTTT
TRBJ2-5,TRBD2,TRBV20-1,few,CSASRELAGVGETQYF,TGCAGTGCTAGTCGAGAACTAGCGGGAGTTGGGGAGACCCAGTACTTC
TRBJ1-1,-,TRBV6-5,-,CASIARGYTEAFF,TGTGCCAGCATCGCTCGGGGGTACACTGAAGCTTTCTTT
TRBJ1-2,-,TRBV6-5,-,CASSYSGRGDGYTF,TGTGCCAGCAGTTACTCGGGGAGGGGTGATGGCTACACCTTC
TRBJ1-2,TRBD1,TRBV27,-,CASSLLGPRDSCTF,TGTGCCAGCAGTTTGCTCGGGCCCCGGGACAGTTGTACCTTC
TRBJ1-2,TRBD1,TRBV7-2,-,CASSITGGAFGYTF,TGTGCCAGCAGCATCACAGGGGGCGCGTTTGGCTACACCTTC
TRBJ1-5,TRBD1,TRBV7-9,-,CASSPIRQGSSNQPQHF,TGTGCCAGCAGCCCCATTCGACAGGGGAGTAGCAATCAGCCCCAGCATTTT
TRBJ2-5,-,TRBV19,-,CASSIRGPRETQYF,TGTGCCAGTAGTATCAGGGGACCGCGGGAGACCCAGTACTTC
TRBJ1-5,-,TRBV28,-,CASSSSRRPNTF,TGTGCCAGCAGCTCGAGTCGGCGGCCAAATACTTTT
TRBJ1-5,-,TRBV7-9,-,CASSQGPGDQPQHF,TGTGCCAGCAGCCAGGGCCCCGGAGATCAGCCCCAGCATTTT
TRBJ2-3,-,TRBV10-3,-,CAIMAAATDTQYF,TGTGCCATCATGGCAGCGGCCACAGATACGCAGTATTTT
TRBJ1-1,-,TRBV10-3,-,CAIKEGNTEAFF,TGTGCCATCAAGGAGGGGAACACTGAAGCTTTCTTT
TRBJ2-1,TRBD2,TRBV3-1/TRBV3-2,-,CASSQVGLAGDNEQFF,TGTGCCAGCAGCCAAGTAGGTCTAGCGGGAGACAATGAGCAGTTCTTC
TRBJ1-1,-,TRBV28,-,CASSRTFGGMNTEAFF,TGTGCCAGCAGTCGGACATTCGGTGGGATGAACACTGAAGCTTTCTTT
TRBJ1-2,-,TRBV6-2/TRBV6-3,once,CASSPTVNYGYTF,TGTGCCAGCAGCCCGACGGTCAACTATGGCTACACCTTC
TRBJ2-2,-,TRBV3-1/TRBV3-2,-,CASSPVAGELFF,TGTGCCAGCAGCCCGGTGGCCGGGGAGCTGTTTTTT
TRBJ1-1,-,TRBV7-9,-,CASSQKNTEAFF,TGTGCCAGCAGCCAAAAGAACACTGAAGCTTTCTTT
TRBJ1-1,TRBD1,TRBV29-1,-,CSVGEGAKNTEAFF,TGCAGCGTTGGGGAGGGGGCTAAGAACACTGAAGCTTTCTTT
TRBJ1-1,TRBD1,TRBV7-6,-,CASSLQGDVATEAFF,TGTGCCAGCAGCTTACAGGGGGACGTCGCCACTGAAGCTTTCTTT
TRBJ2-1,-,TRBV9,-,CASSVGPGRNEQFF,TGTGCCAGCAGCGTAGGACCGGGGAGAAATGAGCAGTTCTTC
TRBJ1-3,TRBD1,TRBV3-1/TRBV3-2,-,CASSQGGAGGRDTIYF,TGTGCCAGCAGCCAAGGCGGAGCAGGGGGTCGTGACACCATATATTTT
TRBJ2-1,-,TRBV28,-,CASTLGGGSYNEQFF,TGTGCCAGCACCCTAGGTGGGGGCTCCTACAATGAGCAGTTCTTC
TRBJ2-3,-,TRBV9,once,CASSVRGRAQYF,TGTGCCAGCAGCGTAAGAGGACGGGCGCAGTATTTT
TRBJ2-3,TRBD2,TRBV29-1,once,CSGAGVLTDTQYF,TGCAGCGGAGCGGGAGTGTTAACAGATACGCAGTATTTT
TRBJ1-2,TRBD1,TRBV6-2/TRBV6-3,-,CASSSRQGRNYGYTF,TGTGCCAGCAGCTCCAGACAGGGCCGAAACTATGGCTACACCTTC
TRBJ2-1,TRBD2,TRBV28,-,CASSLSGGRSYEQFF,TGTGCCAGCAGCCTGAGTGGCGGGAGGTCATATGAGCAGTTCTTC
TRBJ2-7,-,TRBV6-5,-,CASSYSYTAVEQYF,TGTGCCAGCAGTTACTCGTACACGGCCGTAGAGCAGTACTTC
TRBJ1-5,-,TRBV5-1,-,CASSSSPGDQPQHF,TGCGCCAGCAGCTCCTCGCCCGGGGATCAGCCCCAGCATTTT
TRBJ2-5,-,TRBV5-6,-,CASSLKETQYF,TGTGCCAGCAGCTTGAAAGAGACCCAGTACTTC
TRBJ1-4,-,TRBV7-9,-,CASSDRQDLNEKLFF,TGTGCCAGCAGCGATCGTCAGGATCTTAATGAAAAACTGTTTTTT
TRBJ2-5,-,TRBV5-1,-,CASSLQGQQETQYF,TGCGCCAGCAGCTTGCAAGGTCAGCAAGAGACCCAGTACTTC
TRBJ1-6,TRBD1,TRBV6-1,-,CASSMTGANSPLHF,TGTGCCAGCAGTATGACAGGGGCGAATTCACCCCTCCACTTT
TRBJ1-2,TRBD1,TRBV5-6,-,CASSSRDRALYYGYTF,TGTGCCAGCAGCTCCCGGGACAGGGCATTATATTATGGCTACACCTTC
TRBJ1-5,TRBD1,TRBV18,-,CASSLDRGSQPQHF,TGTGCCAGCTCGCTCGACAGGGGGTCTCAGCCCCAGCATTTT